This is a list of T cell receptor beta chains from one sample in a study of Graves' ophthalmopathy and Graves' hyperthyroidism. TCRdb reprocessed the multiplex PCR reads with MiXCR, giving one entry per CDR3 protein. The sample records about 210,000 distinct CDR3 sequences, under 30% being singletons. Sequencing input: peripheral blood. The receptor set was obtained from a man aged 45-60 years with Graves' ophthalmopathy. The CDR3 runs from the conserved cysteine through the conserved F or W. Fields, in order: D gene, J gene, V gene, clone size, CDR3 protein, CDR3 DNA. D genes are given only for firm matches. Clone size is stated in some rows and not others, as once, few, many or a class when expanded.

. TRBJ2-7 TRBV6-2/TRBV6-3 many CASTGGLTGEQYF TGTGCCAGCACTGGGGGGCTGACCGGGGAGCAGTACTTC
TRBD2 TRBJ2-7 TRBV27 many CASSLLPGLAAPSSYEQYF TGTGCCAGCAGTTTATTACCTGGACTAGCGGCCCCAAGCTCCTACGAGCAGTACTTC
TRBD2 TRBJ2-5 TRBV29-1 . CSAEGLAGFRQETQYF TGCAGCGCGGAGGGACTAGCGGGGTTTCGGCAAGAGACCCAGTACTTC
. TRBJ2-6 TRBV6-2/TRBV6-3 many CASSYSHTASSGANVLTF TGTGCCAGCAGTTACTCGCATACAGCCAGCTCTGGGGCCAACGTCCTGACTTTC
. TRBJ2-7 TRBV12-3/TRBV12-4 many CASSSYPGANEQYF TGTGCCAGCAGCTCCTACCCCGGGGCCAACGAGCAGTACTTC
TRBD1 TRBJ1-1 TRBV12-3/TRBV12-4 many CASSLTGGQNTEAFF TGTGCCAGCAGTCTTACAGGGGGCCAAAACACTGAAGCTTTCTTT
TRBD1 TRBJ2-7 TRBV6-2/TRBV6-3 many CASTQTGVPEQYF TGTGCCAGCACCCAGACAGGGGTTCCCGAGCAGTACTTC
TRBD1 TRBJ1-2 TRBV12-3/TRBV12-4 once CASSFYRGLGYTF TGTGCCAGCAGTTTCTACAGGGGTTTAGGCTACACCTTC
. TRBJ1-5 TRBV6-2/TRBV6-3 many CASSFLGSNQPQHF TGTGCCAGCAGTTTTCTGGGCAGCAATCAGCCCCAGCATTTT
. TRBJ2-5 TRBV11-2 many CASSRGPEGQYF TGTGCCAGCAGCCGTGGACCCGAGGGCCAGTACTTC
. TRBJ1-1 TRBV5-1 many CASSWTIQGGTEAFF TGCGCCAGCAGCTGGACGATACAGGGAGGCACTGAAGCTTTCTTT
. TRBJ1-2 TRBV5-1 many CASSYDRQARDGYTF TGCGCCAGCAGCTACGATCGACAGGCCCGTGATGGCTACACCTTC
. TRBJ2-5 TRBV3-1 many CASSRDMRETQYF TGTGCCAGCAGCCGGGACATGAGAGAGACCCAGTACTTC
. TRBJ2-4 TRBV7-2 few CASSYSAKNIQYF TGTGCCAGCAGCTATAGTGCCAAAAACATTCAGTACTTC
. TRBJ2-7 TRBV7-9 many CASSPDPYEQYF TGTGCCAGCAGCCCGGATCCCTACGAGCAGTACTTC
. TRBJ2-4 TRBV10-2 many CASRRDIKNIQYF TGCGCCAGCAGAAGGGACATCAAAAACATTCAGTACTTC
. TRBJ2-2 TRBV9 many CASSPPGGWTGELFF TGTGCCAGCAGCCCCCCGGGGGGCTGGACCGGGGAGCTGTTTTTT
. TRBJ2-2 TRBV6-5 few CASNRDSNTGELFF TGTGCCAGCAATCGAGACAGCAACACCGGGGAGCTGTTTTTT
. TRBJ2-7 TRBV29-1 many CSVAQGTDEQYF TGCAGCGTTGCTCAGGGAACGGACGAGCAGTACTTC
TRBD1 TRBJ1-3 TRBV12-3/TRBV12-4 . CASSFGTGHPNTIYF TGTGCCAGCAGTTTCGGGACAGGGCACCCAAACACCATATATTTT
TRBD2 TRBJ2-7 TRBV20-1 many CSASPFGGREDYEQYF TGCAGTGCTAGCCCCTTCGGCGGGAGGGAAGACTACGAGCAGTACTTC
. TRBJ2-7 TRBV6-2/TRBV6-3 . CASSYPLRTVKSSYEQYF TGTGCCAGCAGTTATCCTCTTCGGACAGTAAAGAGCTCCTACGAGCAGTACTTC
TRBD1 TRBJ2-2 TRBV19 . CASSELGQGGNTGELFF TGTGCCAGTAGTGAACTCGGACAGGGTGGGAACACCGGGGAGCTGTTTTTT
. TRBJ2-7 TRBV29-1 . CSVEDGSYEQYF TGCAGCGTTGAGGACGGTTCCTACGAGCAGTACTTC
. TRBJ2-7 TRBV7-8 . CASNLELGPYEQYF TGTGCCAGCAACTTAGAGCTCGGCCCCTACGAGCAGTACTTC
. TRBJ1-2 TRBV29-1 many CSVAGVLNYGYTF TGCAGCGTAGCGGGAGTTCTAAACTATGGCTACACCTTC
. TRBJ2-7 TRBV4-1 many CASSQGLGGAYEQYF TGCGCCAGCAGCCAGGGGTTGGGCGGGGCCTACGAGCAGTACTTC
. TRBJ1-1 TRBV10-3 many CAISDVVLKNTEAFF TGTGCCATCAGTGATGTAGTACTGAAGAACACTGAAGCTTTCTTT
TRBD1 TRBJ2-5 TRBV6-1 many CASSETGMVQETQYF TGTGCCAGCAGTGAGACAGGGATGGTTCAAGAGACCCAGTACTTC
TRBD1 TRBJ1-1 TRBV6-2/TRBV6-3 . CAMDRGPFNTEAFF TGTGCCATGGACAGGGGGCCCTTTAACACTGAAGCTTTCTTT
. TRBJ2-2 TRBV20-1 many CSASPYRDSTNTGELFF TGCAGTGCTAGCCCGTACCGGGATTCAACGAACACCGGGGAGCTGTTTTTT
. TRBJ2-7 TRBV11-2 . CASTGETSSSYEQYF TGTGCCAGCACCGGTGAGACTTCTAGCTCCTACGAGCAGTACTTC
. TRBJ1-2 TRBV6-1 . CASSEVRGNYGYTF TGTGCCAGCAGTGAAGTCCGCGGTAACTATGGCTACACCTTC
TRBD2 TRBJ2-7 TRBV11-2 . CASSSRAISGIPYF TGTGCCAGCAGCTCCCGCGCGATCAGCGGGATACCGTACTTC
. TRBJ2-7 TRBV5-1 many CASPFHGSWLYEQYF TGCGCCAGTCCCTTCCACGGGAGCTGGCTCTACGAGCAGTACTTC
. TRBJ2-5 TRBV11-2 many CASSLQRKETQYF TGTGCCAGCAGCTTACAGCGGAAAGAGACCCAGTACTTC
. TRBJ2-2 TRBV14 many CASSRGLGYSGLFF TGTGCCAGCAGCCGGGGGCTTGGGTATTCCGGGCTGTTTTTT
. TRBJ1-6 TRBV7-2 . CASSLGGGYSPLHF TGTGCCAGCAGCTTAGGGGGAGGGTATTCACCCCTCCACTTT
. TRBJ1-1 TRBV5-1 . CASSIDSVTEAFF TGCGCCAGCAGCATAGACAGTGTCACTGAAGCTTTCTTT
TRBD1 TRBJ2-4 TRBV29-1 many CSAVDRLGNIQYF TGCAGCGCAGTGGACAGGTTGGGGAACATTCAGTACTTC
TRBD1 TRBJ2-5 TRBV7-9 many CASSLRDREETQYF TGTGCCAGCAGCTTAAGGGACAGGGAAGAGACCCAGTACTTC
. TRBJ2-7 TRBV5-1 many CASTGDVGGDPPYEQYF TGCGCCAGCACAGGGGATGTAGGAGGGGACCCGCCCTACGAGCAGTACTTC
. TRBJ1-1 TRBV12-3/TRBV12-4 many CASSLRGRDTEAFF TGTGCCAGCAGTCTAAGGGGGAGGGACACTGAAGCTTTCTTT
. TRBJ1-5 TRBV6-2/TRBV6-3 once CASSYEGKQPQHF TGTGCCAGCAGTTACGAAGGCAAACAGCCCCAGCATTTT
. TRBJ2-7 TRBV15 many CATSRFSGDLEQYF TGTGCCACCAGCAGATTTTCAGGGGATCTCGAGCAGTACTTC
. TRBJ2-7 TRBV12-3/TRBV12-4 many CASSWGSYEQYF TGTGCCAGCAGTTGGGGATCTTACGAGCAGTACTTC
. TRBJ1-1 TRBV6-1 . CASSRQDQSAFF TGTGCCAGCAGTCGACAGGACCAGTCAGCTTTCTTT
TRBD2 TRBJ2-7 TRBV6-5 few CASSYSGTSGYYEQYF TGTGCCAGCAGTTACTCAGGAACTAGCGGGTACTACGAGCAGTACTTC
. TRBJ1-1 TRBV6-2/TRBV6-3 many CAVRDSSEAFF TGTGCCGTCCGGGATTCCAGCGAAGCTTTCTTT
TRBD2 TRBJ2-7 TRBV9 many CASSVSGSPSYEQYF TGTGCCAGCAGCGTTAGCGGGAGCCCCTCCTACGAGCAGTACTTC